The entry below describes one TCR beta chain. Its antigen remains unidentified. These data are taken from a study of shared clonotypes between healthy human individuals. In the study overall: CD4 naive and memory got three plates each, CD8 naive two, CD8 memory one. Study outcomes and limitations: Sequencing depth was a factor that was expected to affect clonotype sharing among donors.

CD4+ cells yielded CD45RA+ naive and CD45RA-negative memory subsets. Each cell subset's genomic DNA was divided evenly among several immunoSEQ plates. Assay used: immunoSEQ multiplex PCR; TCRdb lists only in-frame clones, some missing. Of 2 million to 3 million clones detected, 93% appear once; the ten largest clones hold roughly 0.39%. The CDR3 covers 16 residues. The germline V and J ends were trimmed by 7 bases and 1 base, with 17 bases remaining between them. Per the germline V gene, CDR1 is LNHDA and CDR2 is SQIVND (reference sequence). The chain links TRBV19 to TRBJ1-5, with a possible D match to TRBD1 (5 bases). Sequencing was carried out using naive CD4+ T cells from PBMCs. Subset reported: CD45RA+ positively selected. The source is a man aged 18 to 29 in good health. Some clones in this sample may be carry-over from other donors' samples. The CDR3 reads CASKPVGTVSNQPQHF. In DNA form, the CDR3 reads TGTGCCAGTAAACCCGTCGGGACGGTAAGCAATCAGCCCCAGCATTTT.